This T cell receptor beta chain was found in a study of blood T cell repertoires in COVID-19. The wider study: Samples representing acute and convalescent COVID-19 were sourced from the United States, Italy and Spain. The cDNA or gDNA used as material had been derived from T cells, B-cell-depleted T cells, or PBMCs.

Original analysis: Estimated nucleated cell counts came from reference gene primer amplification. Data came from immunoSEQ multiplex PCR; TCRdb stores just in-frame clones and leaves some out. V and J calls and clone size are copied from that table; D and trimming were computed from the DNA. Here the sample spans fewer than 250,000 clones, roughly 84% being singletons. This TCR derives from a woman in her forties who had recovered from COVID-19. The specimen sequenced was peripheral blood.

The CDR3, as DNA: TGTGCCAGCAGCCAAGCCGGGACTACCTACGAGCAGTACTTC. Its protein is CASSQAGTTYEQYF. J is TRBJ2-7 and V is TRBV3-1 (or the pseudogene TRBV3-2), with 7 positions matching TRBD2. From germline, CDR1 is LGHDT and CDR2 YNNKEL (reference sequence). This CDR3 spans 14 amino acids. V gave up 1 base and J gave up 2 bases; unmatched junction bases: 2.